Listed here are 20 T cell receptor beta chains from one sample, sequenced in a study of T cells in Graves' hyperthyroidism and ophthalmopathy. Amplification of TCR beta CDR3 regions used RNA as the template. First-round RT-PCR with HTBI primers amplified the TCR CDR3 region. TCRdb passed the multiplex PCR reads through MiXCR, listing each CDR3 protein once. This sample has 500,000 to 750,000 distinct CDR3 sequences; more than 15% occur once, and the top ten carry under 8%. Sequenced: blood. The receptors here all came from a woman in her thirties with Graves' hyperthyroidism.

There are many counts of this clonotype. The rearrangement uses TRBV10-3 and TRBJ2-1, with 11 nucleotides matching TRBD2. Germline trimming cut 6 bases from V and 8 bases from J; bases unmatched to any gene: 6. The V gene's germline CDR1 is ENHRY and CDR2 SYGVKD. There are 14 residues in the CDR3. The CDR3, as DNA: TGTGCCATCAGGACCTTAGCGGGAGGGGATGAGCAGTTCTTC. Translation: CAIRTLAGGDEQFF.

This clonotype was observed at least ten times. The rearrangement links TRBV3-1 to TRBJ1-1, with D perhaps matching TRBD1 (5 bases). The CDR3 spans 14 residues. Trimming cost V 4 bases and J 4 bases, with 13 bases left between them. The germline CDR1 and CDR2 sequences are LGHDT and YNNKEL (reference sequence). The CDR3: CASSLSTGGTEAFF. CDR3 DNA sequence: TGTGCCAGCAGCCTTTCTACTGGGGGCACTGAAGCTTTCTTT.

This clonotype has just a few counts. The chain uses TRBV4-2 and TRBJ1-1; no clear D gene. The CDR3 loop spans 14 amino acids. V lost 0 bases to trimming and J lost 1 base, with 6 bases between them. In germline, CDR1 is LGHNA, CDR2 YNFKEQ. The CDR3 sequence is CASSQDVQNTEAFF. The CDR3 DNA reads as TGTGCCAGCAGCCAAGATGTGCAGAACACTGAAGCTTTCTTT.

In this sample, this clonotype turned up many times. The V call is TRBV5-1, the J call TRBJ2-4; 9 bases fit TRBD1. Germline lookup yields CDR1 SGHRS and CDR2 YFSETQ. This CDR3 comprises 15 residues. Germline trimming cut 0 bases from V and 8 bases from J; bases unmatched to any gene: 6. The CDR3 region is CASSLDGTGWDIQYF. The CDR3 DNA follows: TGCGCCAGCAGCTTGGACGGGACAGGGTGGGACATTCAGTACTTC.

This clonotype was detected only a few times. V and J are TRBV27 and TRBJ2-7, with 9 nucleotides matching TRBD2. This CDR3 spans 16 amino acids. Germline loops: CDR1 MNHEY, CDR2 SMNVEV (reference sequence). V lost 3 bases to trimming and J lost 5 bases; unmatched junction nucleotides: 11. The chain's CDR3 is CASSLALAGGPHEQYF. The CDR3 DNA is TGTGCCAGCAGTTTGGCCCTGGCGGGAGGGCCACACGAGCAGTACTTC.

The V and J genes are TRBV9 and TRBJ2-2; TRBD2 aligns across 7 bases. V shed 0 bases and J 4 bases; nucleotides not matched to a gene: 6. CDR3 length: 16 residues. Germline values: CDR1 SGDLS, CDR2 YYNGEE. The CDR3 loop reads CASSVVSSGLTGELFF. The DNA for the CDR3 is TGTGCCAGCAGCGTAGTCTCTAGCGGACTCACCGGGGAGCTGTTTTTT.

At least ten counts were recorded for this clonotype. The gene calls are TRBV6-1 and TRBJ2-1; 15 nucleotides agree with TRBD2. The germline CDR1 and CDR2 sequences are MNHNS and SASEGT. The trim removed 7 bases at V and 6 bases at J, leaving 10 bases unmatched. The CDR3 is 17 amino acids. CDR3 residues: CASTFGLAGGPFNEQFF. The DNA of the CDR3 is TGTGCCAGCACCTTTGGACTAGCGGGAGGGCCTTTCAATGAGCAGTTCTTC.

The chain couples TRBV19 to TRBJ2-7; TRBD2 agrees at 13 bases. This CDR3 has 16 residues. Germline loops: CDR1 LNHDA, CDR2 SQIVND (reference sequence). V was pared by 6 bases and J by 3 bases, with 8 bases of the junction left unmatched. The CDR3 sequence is CASSLPGLAGNYEQYF. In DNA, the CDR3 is TGTGCCAGTAGCCTTCCGGGACTAGCGGGAAACTACGAGCAGTACTTC.

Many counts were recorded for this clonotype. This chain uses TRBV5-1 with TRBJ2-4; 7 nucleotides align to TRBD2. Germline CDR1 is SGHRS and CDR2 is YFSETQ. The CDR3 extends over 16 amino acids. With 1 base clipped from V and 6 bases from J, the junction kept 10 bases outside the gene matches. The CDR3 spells CASSLSGGGDGNIQYF. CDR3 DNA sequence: TGCGCCAGCAGCTTGTCGGGAGGAGGGGATGGAAACATTCAGTACTTC. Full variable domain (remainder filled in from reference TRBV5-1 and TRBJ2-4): KAGVTQTPRYLIKTRGQQVTLSCSPISGHRSVSWYQQTPGQGLQFLFEYFSETQRNKGNFPGRFSGRQFSNSRSEMNVSTLELGDSALYLCASSLSGGGDGNIQYFGAGTRLSVL.

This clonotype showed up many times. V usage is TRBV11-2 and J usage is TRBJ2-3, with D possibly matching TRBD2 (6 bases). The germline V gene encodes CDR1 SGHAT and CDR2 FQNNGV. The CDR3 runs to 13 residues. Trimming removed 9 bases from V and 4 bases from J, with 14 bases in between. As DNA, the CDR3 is TGTGCCAGTCGGGAGCCCCGCGCAGATACGCAGTATTTT. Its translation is CASREPRADTQYF.

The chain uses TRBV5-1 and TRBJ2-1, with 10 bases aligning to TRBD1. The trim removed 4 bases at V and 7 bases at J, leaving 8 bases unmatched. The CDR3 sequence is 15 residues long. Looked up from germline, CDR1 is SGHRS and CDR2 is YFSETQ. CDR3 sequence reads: CASSPGTGDLNEQFF. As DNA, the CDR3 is TGCGCCAGCAGCCCTGGGACAGGGGATTTGAATGAGCAGTTCTTC.

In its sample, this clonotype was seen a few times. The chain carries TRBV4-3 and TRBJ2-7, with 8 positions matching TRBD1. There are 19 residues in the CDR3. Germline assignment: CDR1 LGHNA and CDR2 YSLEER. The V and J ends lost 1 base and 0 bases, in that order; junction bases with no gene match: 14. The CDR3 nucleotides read TGCGCCAGCAGCCAAGGATTTGGCAGGGGGCTCGATAGCTCCTACGAGCAGTACTTC. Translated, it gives CASSQGFGRGLDSSYEQYF.

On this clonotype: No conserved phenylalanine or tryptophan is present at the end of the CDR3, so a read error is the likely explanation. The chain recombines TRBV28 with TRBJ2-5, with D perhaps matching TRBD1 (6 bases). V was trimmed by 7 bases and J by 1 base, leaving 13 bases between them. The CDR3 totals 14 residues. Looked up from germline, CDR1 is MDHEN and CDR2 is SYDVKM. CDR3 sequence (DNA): TGTGCCAGCAACTACGACAGGCCCCAAGAGACCCAGTACCTC. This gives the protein CASNYDRPQETQYL.

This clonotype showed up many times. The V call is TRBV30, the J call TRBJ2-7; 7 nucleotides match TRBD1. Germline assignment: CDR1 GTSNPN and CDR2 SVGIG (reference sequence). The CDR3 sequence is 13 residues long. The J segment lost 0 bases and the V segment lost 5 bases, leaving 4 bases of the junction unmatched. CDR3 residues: CAWEQGNSYEQYF. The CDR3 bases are TGTGCCTGGGAACAGGGGAACTCCTACGAGCAGTACTTC. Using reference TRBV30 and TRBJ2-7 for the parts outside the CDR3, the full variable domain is SQTIHQWPATLVQPVGSPLSLECTVEGTSNPNLYWYRQAAGRGLQLLFYSVGIGQISSEVPQNLSASRPQDRQFILSSKKLLLSDSGFYLCAWEQGNSYEQYFGPGTRLTVT.

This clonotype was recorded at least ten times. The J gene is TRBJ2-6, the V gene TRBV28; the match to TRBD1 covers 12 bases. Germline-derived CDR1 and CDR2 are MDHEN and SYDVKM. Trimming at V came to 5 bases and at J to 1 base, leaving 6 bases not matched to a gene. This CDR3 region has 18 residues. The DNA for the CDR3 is TGTGCCAGCAGTGCTGTGGGACAGGGGGCTTCTGGGGCCAACGTCCTGACTTTC. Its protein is CASSAVGQGASGANVLTF.

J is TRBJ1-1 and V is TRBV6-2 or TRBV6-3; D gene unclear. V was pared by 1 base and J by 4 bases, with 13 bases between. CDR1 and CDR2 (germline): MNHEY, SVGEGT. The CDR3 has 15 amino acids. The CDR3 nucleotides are TGTGCCAGCAGTTACTACCGGGTGGGCGGCACTGAAGCTTTCTTT. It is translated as CASSYYRVGGTEAFF.

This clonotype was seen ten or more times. This chain's CDR3 is CASSPQGTSAEAFF. The CDR3 bases are TGTGCCAGCAGCCCGCAAGGCACTTCAGCTGAAGCTTTCTTT. J is TRBJ1-1 and V is TRBV7-3; no definite D call. Germline V gene lookup returns CDR1 SGHTA and CDR2 FQGTGA. The CDR3 is 14 amino acids. V lost 5 bases, J lost 6 bases, and 16 bases lay in between.

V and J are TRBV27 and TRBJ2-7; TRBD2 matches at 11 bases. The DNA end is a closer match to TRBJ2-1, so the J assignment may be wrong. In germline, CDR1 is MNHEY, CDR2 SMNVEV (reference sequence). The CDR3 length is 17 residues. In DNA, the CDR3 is TGTGCCAGAACTAGCGGGAGCATACAAGAGAGTCCCTACGAGCAGTTCTTC. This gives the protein CARTSGSIQESPYEQFF.

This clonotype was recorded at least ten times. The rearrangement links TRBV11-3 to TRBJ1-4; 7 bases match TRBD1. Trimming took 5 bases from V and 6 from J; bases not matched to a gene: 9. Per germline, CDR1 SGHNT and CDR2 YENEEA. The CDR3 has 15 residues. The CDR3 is CASSRGQTGHEKLFF. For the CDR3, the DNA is TGTGCCAGCAGCCGAGGACAGACAGGGCATGAAAAACTGTTTTTT. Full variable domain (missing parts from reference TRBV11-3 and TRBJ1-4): EAGVVQSPRYKIIEKKQPVAFWCNPISGHNTLYWYLQNLGQGPELLIRYENEEAVDDSQLPKDRFSAERLKGVDSTLKIQPAELGDSAVYLCASSRGQTGHEKLFFGSGTQLSVL.

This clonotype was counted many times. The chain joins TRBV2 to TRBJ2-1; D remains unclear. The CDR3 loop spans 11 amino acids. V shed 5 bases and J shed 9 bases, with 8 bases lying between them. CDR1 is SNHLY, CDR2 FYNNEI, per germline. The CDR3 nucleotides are TGTGCCAGCAGTCGTAATATTGAGCAGTTCTTC. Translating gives CASSRNIEQFF.